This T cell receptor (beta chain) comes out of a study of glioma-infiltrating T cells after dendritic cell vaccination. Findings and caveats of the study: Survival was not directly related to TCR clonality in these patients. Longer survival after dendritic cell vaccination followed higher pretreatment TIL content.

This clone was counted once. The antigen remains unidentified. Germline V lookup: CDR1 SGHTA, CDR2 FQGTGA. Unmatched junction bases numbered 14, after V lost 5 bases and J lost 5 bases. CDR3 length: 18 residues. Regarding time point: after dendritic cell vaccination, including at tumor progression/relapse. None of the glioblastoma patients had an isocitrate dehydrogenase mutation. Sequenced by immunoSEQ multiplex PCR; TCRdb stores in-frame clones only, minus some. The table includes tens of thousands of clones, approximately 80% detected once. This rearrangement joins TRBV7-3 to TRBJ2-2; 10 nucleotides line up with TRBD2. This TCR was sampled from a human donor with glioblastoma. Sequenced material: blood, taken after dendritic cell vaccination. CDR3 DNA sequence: TGTGCCAGCAGCCCCAACCCGGCTAGCGGGGGTGGGACCGGGGAGCTGTTTTTT. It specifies CASSPNPASGGGTGELFF.